Following are 27 T cell receptor beta chains from one sample sequenced in a study of blood T cells in healthy people across ages. Then a second PCR, running roughly 7 to 11 cycles, was carried out with a sample-barcoded 5' primer and a J-beta primer mix. TCRdb re-called the 5' RACE reads with MiXCR, one entry per CDR3 protein. The sample has roughly 800,000 distinct CDR3 sequences, roughly 40% seen once; the top ten hold approximately 13%. The source material was blood. These TCRs come from a young man in good health.

This chain links TRBV12-3 or TRBV12-4 with TRBJ2-1; D call uncertain. The ends were cut back, 5 bases at V and 13 bases at J, with 18 bases in the middle. The CDR3 runs 13 residues. CDR3 DNA sequence: TGTGCCAGCAGTGTAGGCCTAAGGCGGACCCAGTTCTTC. This gives the protein CASSVGLRRTQFF.

V usage is TRBV7-2 and J usage is TRBJ1-2, with D tentatively TRBD1 (6 bases). The CDR3 is 16 amino acids. Germline CDR1 and CDR2: SGHTA and FQGNSA. Trimming pared 1 base from V and 3 bases from J, leaving 15 bases between. The CDR3 protein is CASSLGVYRADYGYTF. CDR3 sequence (DNA): TGTGCCAGCAGCTTAGGTGTTTACAGGGCGGACTATGGCTACACCTTC.

This clonotype was found many times. The rearrangement links TRBV29-1 to TRBJ2-3, with 7 bases lining up with TRBD1. The germline V gene has CDR1 SQVTM and CDR2 ANQGSEA. The junction had 7 bases not matched to a gene; V was cut back by 6 bases and J by 1 base. The CDR3 has 14 residues. Here the CDR3 DNA reads TGCAGCGTACCAGGGGGTTCTGGCACAGATACGCAGTATTTT. Translated, it gives CSVPGGSGTDTQYF.

In its sample, this clonotype was seen once. A much larger clone lies a single base off, so this may be a read error. This chain links TRBV5-1 with TRBJ2-3; 9 bases align to TRBD2. The V gene's germline CDR1 is SGHRS and CDR2 YFSETQ. J lost 4 bases, V lost 4 bases, and 10 bases had no gene match. The CDR3 runs to 16 residues. The CDR3 is CASSDAGLAKADTQYF. CDR3 nucleotide sequence: TGCGCCAGCAGCGACGCGGGACTAGCTAAGGCAGATACGCAGTATTTT. The whole variable domain, filled in from reference TRBV5-1 and TRBJ2-3, reads KAGVTQTPRYLIKTRGQQVTLSCSPISGHRSVSWYQQTPGQGLQFLFEYFSETQRNKGNFPGRFSGRQFSNSRSEMNVSTLELGDSALYLCASSDAGLAKADTQYFGPGTRLTVL.

V is TRBV12-3 or TRBV12-4 and J is TRBJ2-4, with 8 bases that match TRBD2. The DNA end favors TRBJ2-5, so the J call may be wrong. The CDR3 length is 14 residues. CDR3 loop: CASTRLAPQETQYF. DNA for the CDR3: TGTGCCAGCACCCGACTAGCGCCACAAGAGACCCAGTACTTC.

This clonotype occurred many times. The V gene is TRBV7-2, the J gene TRBJ2-7, with TRBD2 identical over 8 bases. Germline-derived CDR1 and CDR2 are SGHTA and FQGNSA. With 1 base clipped from V and 3 bases from J, the junction kept 5 bases outside the gene matches. The CDR3 sequence is 15 residues long. This CDR3 reads CASSLGYGGGYEQYF. Here the CDR3 DNA reads TGTGCCAGCAGCTTAGGGTACGGGGGGGGCTACGAGCAGTACTTC.

For this clonotype: A read error is possible here, since a much larger clone lies one base away. The chain carries TRBV11-2 and TRBJ1-2; no reliable D call. The CDR3 is 12 amino acids. CDR1 is SGHAT and CDR2 is FQNNGV in the germline V gene. V was cut by 4 bases and J by 6 bases, with 9 bases left in between. The CDR3 sequence: CASSSGTHGYTF. CDR3 in DNA: TGTGCCAGCAGCTCCGGAACCCATGGCTACACCTTC.

The rearrangement links TRBV7-2 to TRBJ1-2; D not certain. The CDR3 length is 13 residues. The germline gives CDR1 SGHTA, CDR2 FQGNSA. The V end lost 5 bases, the J end lost 8 bases, and 15 bases lay between the germline ends. The CDR3 loop is CASSVGRASGYTF. The CDR3 nucleotides are TGTGCCAGCAGCGTAGGAAGGGCATCGGGCTACACCTTC.

This clonotype appeared a few times. This chain uses TRBV7-9 with TRBJ2-6; D not certain. This CDR3 contains 17 residues. Per germline, CDR1 SEHNR and CDR2 FQNEAQ (reference sequence). Trimming stripped 3 bases from V and 0 bases from J, with 12 bases between. CDR3 in amino acids: CASSFRVPSSGANVLTF. CDR3 DNA: TGTGCCAGCAGCTTTAGAGTGCCCTCCTCTGGGGCCAACGTCCTGACTTTC. Full variable domain (missing parts from reference TRBV7-9 and TRBJ2-6): DTGVSQNPRHKITKRGQNVTFRCDPISEHNRLYWYRQTLGQGPEFLTYFQNEAQLEKSRLLSDRFSAERPKGSFSTLEIQRTEQGDSAMYLCASSFRVPSSGANVLTFGAGSRLTVL.

The sample holds a few counts of this clonotype. The chain uses TRBV5-1 and TRBJ2-3; D may correspond to TRBD1 or TRBD2 (5 bases each). CDR3 length: 14 residues. Germline V CDR1 and CDR2: SGHRS, YFSETQ. V was pared by 5 bases and J by 6 bases, with 16 bases between. The CDR3 region is CASSSEGLEDTQYF. The CDR3 nucleotides are TGCGCCAGCAGTTCAGAGGGGTTGGAGGATACGCAGTATTTT.

This rearrangement joins TRBV6-2 or TRBV6-3 to TRBJ1-2, with D hard to call. This CDR3 has 16 amino acids. Trimming cost V 2 bases and J 3 bases, with 16 bases left between them. Per germline, CDR1 MNHEY and CDR2 SVGEGT. The CDR3 here is CASSYPTQFSDYGYTF. CDR3 bases: TGTGCCAGCAGTTACCCCACCCAATTCTCTGACTATGGCTACACCTTC.

This clonotype was seen a handful of times. The V gene is TRBV7-2, the J gene TRBJ2-4; D not certain. Germline V CDR1 and CDR2: SGHTA, FQGNSA. V was trimmed by 3 bases and J by 6 bases, leaving 15 bases between them. The CDR3 is made up of 15 amino acids. CDR3 region: CASSLFVGVGNIQYF. The CDR3, as DNA: TGTGCCAGCAGCTTGTTCGTTGGGGTCGGAAACATTCAGTACTTC. The full variable domain, its missing parts supplied by reference TRBV7-2 and TRBJ2-4, is GAGVSQSPSNKVTEKGKDVELRCDPISGHTALYWYRQSLGQGLEFLIYFQGNSAPDKSGLPSDRFSAERTGGSVSTLTIQRTQQEDSAVYLCASSLFVGVGNIQYFGAGTRLSVL.

This clonotype was seen repeatedly, ten times or more. V and J are TRBV29-1 and TRBJ1-1; no clear D gene. The CDR3 contains 12 residues. CDR1 and CDR2 from the germline V gene are SQVTM and ANQGSEA. Trimming cost V 5 bases and J 2 bases, with 9 bases left between them. The CDR3 region has the DNA TGCAGCGTTACTGAGGGAAACACTGAAGCTTTCTTT. Translation: CSVTEGNTEAFF. Combining the CDR3 with reference TRBV29-1 and TRBJ1-1 gives the whole variable domain SAVISQKPSRDICQRGTSLTIQCQVDSQVTMMFWYRQQPGQSLTLIATANQGSEATYESGFVIDKFPISRPNLTFSTLTVSNMSPEDSSIYLCSVTEGNTEAFFGQGTRLTVV.

This rearrangement joins TRBV11-1 to TRBJ2-5; tentative D call: TRBD1 (6 bases). V was trimmed by 4 bases and J by 5 bases, leaving 17 bases between them. The length of the CDR3 is 15 residues. Germline V lookup: CDR1 SGHAT, CDR2 FQDESV (reference sequence). The CDR3 region is CASSSRGTLGETQYF. The CDR3 region has the DNA TGTGCCAGCAGCTCTAGAGGGACATTGGGTGAGACCCAGTACTTC.

For the CDR3, the DNA is TGTGCCAGCAGTTTAATCCGGGAGACCCAGTTCTTC. Protein sequence: CASSLIRETQFF. This chain connects TRBV12-3 or TRBV12-4 to TRBJ2-1, with D maybe TRBD2 (6 bases). The CDR3 is 12 amino acids. V gave up 2 bases and J gave up 13 bases, with 12 bases separating them.

This clonotype has at least ten counts. This chain links TRBV20-1 with TRBJ2-5, with TRBD1 as a possible D gene (5 bases). The CDR3 covers 10 residues. The V gene lost 6 bases and the J gene lost 4 bases, with 6 bases spanning the gap. Germline CDR1 is DFQATT and CDR2 is SNEGSKA (reference sequence). The CDR3 loop is CSAGAETQYF. Here the CDR3 DNA reads TGCAGTGCAGGGGCAGAGACCCAGTACTTC.

This clonotype was seen only a few times. The genes are TRBV12-1 and TRBJ1-1; the table assigns TRBD1, which was not confirmed against the DNA. TRBV12-1 is assigned pseudogene status. The CDR3 length is 15 residues. The CDR3 DNA sequence: TGTGCCAGCAGCTTCAGGGGACCGTTGAACACTGAAGCTTTCTTT. It translates to CASSFRGPLNTEAFF.

CDR3 sequence: CASSPYETQYF. Written as DNA, the CDR3 is TGTGCCAGCAGCCCATACGAGACCCAGTACTTC. The V and J genes are TRBV6-2 or TRBV6-3 and TRBJ2-5; no firm D call. Germline V gene data show CDR1 as MNHEY and CDR2 as SVGEGT. The V end was cut by 6 bases, the J end by 5 bases, with 7 bases between. This CDR3 is 11 amino acids long.

The V and J genes are TRBV20-1 and TRBJ2-5; 8 bases are shared with TRBD1. Germline V gene lookup returns CDR1 DFQATT and CDR2 SNEGSKA (reference sequence). Trimming removed 1 base from V and 5 bases from J; junction bases left unmatched: 6. This CDR3 spans 14 amino acids. The DNA of the CDR3 is TGCAGTGCTAGAGGAGGAACAGGGGGTGAGACCCAGTACTTC. It specifies CSARGGTGGETQYF.

The J gene is TRBJ1-5, the V gene TRBV12-3 or TRBV12-4, with a possible D match to TRBD1 (5 bases). Trimming cost V 6 bases and J 4 bases, with 16 bases left between them. This CDR3 has 15 amino acids. CDR3 bases: TGTGCCAGCAGCCGCAGACAGAGTGATAATCAGCCCCAGCATTTT. Encoded protein: CASSRRQSDNQPQHF.

This rearrangement joins TRBV6-2 or TRBV6-3 to TRBJ2-3; D is undetermined. Germline V gene sequence: CDR1 MNHEY, CDR2 SVGEGT. The length of the CDR3 is 16 residues. V gave up 1 base and J gave up 0 bases, with 11 bases separating them. The CDR3 loop reads CASSYYLSSSTDTQYF. CDR3 DNA: TGTGCCAGCAGTTACTATTTATCTTCTAGCACAGATACGCAGTATTTT.

The chain recombines TRBV6-2 or TRBV6-3 with TRBJ1-5; 8 nucleotides match TRBD1. CDR1 and CDR2 (germline): MNHEY, SVGEGT. The V and J ends lost 8 bases and 3 bases, in that order; junction bases with no gene match: 12. The CDR3 has 16 amino acids. The CDR3 region has the DNA TGTGCCAGCCCTAACCGACAGACAGGGGCCAATCAGCCCCAGCATTTT. It yields the protein CASPNRQTGANQPQHF.

This clonotype was detected many times. The rearrangement uses TRBV20-1 and TRBJ2-3, with no clear D. Trimming removed 0 bases at V and 4 bases at J, with 8 bases between. This CDR3 is built from 13 residues. Germline CDR1 DFQATT, CDR2 SNEGSKA (reference sequence). The CDR3 protein is CSARDPGADTQYF. The CDR3 bases are TGCAGTGCTAGAGATCCGGGTGCAGATACGCAGTATTTT.

As to this clonotype: A much more abundant neighbour one base away suggests this may be a read error. The chain carries TRBV12-3 or TRBV12-4 and TRBJ1-5, with D perhaps matching TRBD1 (6 bases). V was pared by 5 bases and J by 3 bases, with 11 bases between. There are 14 residues in the CDR3. CDR3 sequence: CASSVGGVNQPQHF. The DNA of the CDR3 is TGTGCCAGCAGTGTAGGGGGGGTCAATCAGCCCCAGCATTTT.

CDR3 DNA: TGCAGTGCTAGTCTCGGGGGAAGCTCCTACAATGAGCAGTTCTTC. Protein product: CSASLGGSSYNEQFF. The chain carries TRBV20-1 and TRBJ2-1; the D gene is possibly TRBD2 (6 bases). Trimming took 3 bases from V and 0 from J, leaving 12 bases between them. This CDR3 contains 15 residues. Germline V gene sequence: CDR1 DFQATT, CDR2 SNEGSKA (reference sequence).

This clonotype was seen more than once but under ten times. A much larger clonotype is one base distant, so this may be a read error. The CDR3 region is CASSVDRTYEQYF. In DNA, the CDR3 is TGTGCCAGCAGCGTAGACAGGACCTACGAGCAGTACTTC. The V gene is TRBV11-1, the J gene TRBJ2-7; D possibly corresponds to TRBD1 (6 bases). With 5 bases removed from V and 2 bases from J, the gap between germline ends came to 10 bases. The CDR3 runs to 13 residues. Germline V CDR1 and CDR2: SGHAT, FQDESV (reference sequence).

This clonotype has ten or more counts. CDR3 loop: CASSHLAGDPTDTQYF. CDR3 nucleotides: TGTGCCAGCAGCCACCTAGCGGGGGACCCGACTGATACGCAGTATTTT. The chain couples TRBV3-1 to TRBJ2-3, with 10 bases that match TRBD2. The CDR3 length is 16 residues. Trimming cost V 3 bases and J 6 bases; bases outside gene matches: 9. CDR1 and CDR2 (germline): LGHDT, YNNKEL (reference sequence).